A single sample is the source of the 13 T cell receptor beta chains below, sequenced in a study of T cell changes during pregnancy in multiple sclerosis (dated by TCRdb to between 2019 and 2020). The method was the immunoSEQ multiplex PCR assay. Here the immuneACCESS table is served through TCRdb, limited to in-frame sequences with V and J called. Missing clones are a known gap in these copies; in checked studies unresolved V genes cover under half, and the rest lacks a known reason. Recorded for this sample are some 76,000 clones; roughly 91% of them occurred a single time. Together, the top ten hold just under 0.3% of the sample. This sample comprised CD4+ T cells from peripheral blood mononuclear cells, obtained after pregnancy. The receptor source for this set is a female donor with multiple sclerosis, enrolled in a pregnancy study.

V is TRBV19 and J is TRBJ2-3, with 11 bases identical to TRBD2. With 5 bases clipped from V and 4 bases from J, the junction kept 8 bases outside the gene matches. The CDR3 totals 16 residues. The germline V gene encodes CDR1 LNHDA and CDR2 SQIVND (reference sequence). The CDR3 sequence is CASSVLAGGPPDTQYF. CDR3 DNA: TGTGCCAGTAGTGTCTTAGCGGGAGGGCCCCCAGATACGCAGTATTTT.

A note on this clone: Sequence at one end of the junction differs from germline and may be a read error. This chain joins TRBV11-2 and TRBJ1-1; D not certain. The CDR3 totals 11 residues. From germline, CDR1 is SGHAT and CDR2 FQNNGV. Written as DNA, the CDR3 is TGTGCCAGCAGCTTAACCCTGAGGGCCATCTTT. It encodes CASSLTLRAIF.

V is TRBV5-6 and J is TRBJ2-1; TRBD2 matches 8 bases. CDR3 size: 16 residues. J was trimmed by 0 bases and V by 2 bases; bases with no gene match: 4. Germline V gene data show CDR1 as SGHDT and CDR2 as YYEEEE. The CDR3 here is CASSFGGVRSYNEQFF. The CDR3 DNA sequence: TGTGCCAGCAGCTTCGGGGGGGTACGCTCCTACAATGAGCAGTTCTTC. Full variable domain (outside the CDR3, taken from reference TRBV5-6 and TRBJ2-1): DAGVTQSPTHLIKTRGQQVTLRCSPKSGHDTVSWYQQALGQGPQFIFQYYEEEERQRGNFPDRFSGHQFPNYSSELNVNALLLGDSALYLCASSFGGVRSYNEQFFGPGTRLTVL.

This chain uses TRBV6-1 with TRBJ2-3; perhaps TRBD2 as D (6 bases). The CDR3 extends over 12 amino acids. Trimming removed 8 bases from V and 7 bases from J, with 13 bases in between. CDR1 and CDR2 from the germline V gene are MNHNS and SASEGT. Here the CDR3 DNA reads TGTGCCAGCCGGGACTTTCTGAATACGCAGTATTTT. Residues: CASRDFLNTQYF.

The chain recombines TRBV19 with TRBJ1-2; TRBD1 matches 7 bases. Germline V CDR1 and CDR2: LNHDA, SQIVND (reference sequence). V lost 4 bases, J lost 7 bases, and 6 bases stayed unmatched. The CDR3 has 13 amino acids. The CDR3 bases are TGTGCCAGTAGTACCGACAGGGTGTTTGGCTACACCTTC. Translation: CASSTDRVFGYTF.

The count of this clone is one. CDR3 sequence: CAWRERGYNEQFF. CDR3 bases: TGTGCCTGGAGGGAGCGGGGGTACAATGAGCAGTTCTTC. The chain combines TRBV30 with TRBJ2-1, with 8 bases lining up with TRBD2. With V trimmed by 3 bases and J by 4 bases, 2 bases remained unmatched. The CDR3 has 13 amino acids. Germline loops: CDR1 GTSNPN, CDR2 SVGIG (reference sequence).

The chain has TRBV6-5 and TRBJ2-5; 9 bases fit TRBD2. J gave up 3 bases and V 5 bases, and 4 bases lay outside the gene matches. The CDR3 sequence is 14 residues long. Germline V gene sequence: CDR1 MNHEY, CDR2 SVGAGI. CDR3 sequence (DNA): TGTGCCAGCAGTGCCCTAGCGGGGAAAGAGACCCAGTACTTC. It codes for CASSALAGKETQYF.

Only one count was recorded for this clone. CDR3 in amino acids: CASSLDRVTYGYTF. The CDR3 DNA is TGTGCCAGCAGCTTAGACAGGGTGACCTATGGCTACACCTTC. The V gene is TRBV11-2, the J gene TRBJ1-2; a weak D match, TRBD1 (5 bases). V was clipped by 0 bases and J by 4 bases, with 9 bases between them. Germline V gene sequence: CDR1 SGHAT, CDR2 FQNNGV. There are 14 residues in the CDR3. The variable domain in full, completed from reference TRBV11-2 and TRBJ1-2, reads EAGVAQSPRYKIIEKRQSVAFWCNPISGHATLYWYQQILGQGPKLLIQFQNNGVVDDSQLPKDRFSAERLKGVDSTLKIQPAKLEDSAVYLCASSLDRVTYGYTFGSGTRLTVV.

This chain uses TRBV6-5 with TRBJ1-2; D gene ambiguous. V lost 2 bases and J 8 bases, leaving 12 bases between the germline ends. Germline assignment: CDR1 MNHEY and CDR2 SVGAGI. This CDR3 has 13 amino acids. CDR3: CASSYKALGGYTF. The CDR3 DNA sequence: TGTGCCAGCAGTTACAAGGCCCTCGGGGGCTACACCTTC.

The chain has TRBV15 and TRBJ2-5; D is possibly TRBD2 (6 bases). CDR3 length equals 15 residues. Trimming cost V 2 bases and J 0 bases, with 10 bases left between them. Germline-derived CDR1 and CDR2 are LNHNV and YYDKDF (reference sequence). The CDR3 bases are TGTGCCACCAGCAGACACCGGGACTACCAAGAGACCCAGTACTTC. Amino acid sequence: CATSRHRDYQETQYF.

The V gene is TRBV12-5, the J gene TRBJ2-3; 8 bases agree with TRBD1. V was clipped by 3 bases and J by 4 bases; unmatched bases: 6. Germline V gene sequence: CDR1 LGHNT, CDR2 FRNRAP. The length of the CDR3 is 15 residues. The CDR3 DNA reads TGTGCTAGTGGTTTTACCGGACAGGGTCCAGATACGCAGTATTTT. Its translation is CASGFTGQGPDTQYF.

CDR3 coding DNA: TGTGCCAGCAGTTACTTCTCCGGGGAGCTGTTTTTT. Its protein product is CASSYFSGELFF. The V and J genes are TRBV6-5 and TRBJ2-2; no clear D. The germline V gene encodes CDR1 MNHEY and CDR2 SVGAGI. V lost 1 base and J lost 6, with 3 bases in between. The CDR3 runs to 12 residues.

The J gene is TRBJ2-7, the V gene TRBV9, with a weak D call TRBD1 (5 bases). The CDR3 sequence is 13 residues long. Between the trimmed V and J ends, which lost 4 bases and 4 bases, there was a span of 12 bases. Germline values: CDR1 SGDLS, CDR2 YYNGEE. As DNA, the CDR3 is TGTGCCAGCAGCCGAGTCCAGGGTTACGAGCAGTACTTC. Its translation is CASSRVQGYEQYF.